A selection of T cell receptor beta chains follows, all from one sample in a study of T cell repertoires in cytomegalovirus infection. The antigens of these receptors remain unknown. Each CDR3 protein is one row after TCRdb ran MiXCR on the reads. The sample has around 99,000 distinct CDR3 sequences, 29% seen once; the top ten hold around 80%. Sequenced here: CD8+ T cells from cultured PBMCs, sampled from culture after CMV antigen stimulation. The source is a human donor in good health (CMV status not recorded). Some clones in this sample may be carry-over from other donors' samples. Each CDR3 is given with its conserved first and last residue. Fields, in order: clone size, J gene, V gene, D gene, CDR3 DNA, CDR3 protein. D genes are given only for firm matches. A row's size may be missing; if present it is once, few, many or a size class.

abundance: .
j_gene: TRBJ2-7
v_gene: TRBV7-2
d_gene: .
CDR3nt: TGTGCCAGCAGCTTAGTTCTCAGAGACTCCTACGAGCAGTACTTC
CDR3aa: CASSLVLRDSYEQYF

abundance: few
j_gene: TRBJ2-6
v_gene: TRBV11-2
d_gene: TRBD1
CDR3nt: TGTGCCAGCAGCTTAACTACAGGGGCGCTCTCTGGGGCCAACGTCCTGACTTTC
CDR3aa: CASSLTTGALSGANVLTF

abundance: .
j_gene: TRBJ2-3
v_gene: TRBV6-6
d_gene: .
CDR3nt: TGTGCCAGTAACCGGGTAGGGCCCTTAGATACGCAGTATTTT
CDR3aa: CASNRVGPLDTQYF

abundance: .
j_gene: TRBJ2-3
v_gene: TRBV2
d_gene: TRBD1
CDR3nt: TGTGCCAGCAGTCTAGAAGGACAGGCCGAGAGCACAGATACGCAGTATTTT
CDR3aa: CASSLEGQAESTDTQYF

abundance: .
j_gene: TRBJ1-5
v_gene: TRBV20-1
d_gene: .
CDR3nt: TGCAGTGCTAGGGCTGTCCCGCCCTATAGCAATCAGCCCCAGCATTTT
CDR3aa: CSARAVPPYSNQPQHF

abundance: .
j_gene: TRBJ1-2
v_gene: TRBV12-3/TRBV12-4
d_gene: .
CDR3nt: TGTGCCAGCAGTTTCGGCAAGGGATATGGCTACACCTTC
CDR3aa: CASSFGKGYGYTF

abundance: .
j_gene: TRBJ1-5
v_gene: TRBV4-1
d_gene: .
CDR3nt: TGCGCCAGCAGCCATACGCCGGCGGACAGATATCAGCCCCAGCATTTT
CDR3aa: CASSHTPADRYQPQHF

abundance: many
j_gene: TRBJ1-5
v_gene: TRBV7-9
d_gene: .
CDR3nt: TGTGCCAGCAGCGATGGGGGGCAGCCCCAGCATTTT
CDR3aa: CASSDGGQPQHF

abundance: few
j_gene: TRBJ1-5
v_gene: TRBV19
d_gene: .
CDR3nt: TGTGCCAGTAGTGATACAGAAACGAGCAATCAGCCCCAGCATTTT
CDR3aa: CASSDTETSNQPQHF

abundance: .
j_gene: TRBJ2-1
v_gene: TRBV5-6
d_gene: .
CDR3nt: TGTGCCAGCAGCTTCGCGCTACAGAATGAGCAGTTCTTC
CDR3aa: CASSFALQNEQFF

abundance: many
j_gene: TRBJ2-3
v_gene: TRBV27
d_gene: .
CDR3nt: TGTGCCAGCAGTTTAAACACAGCGGCTAGCACAGATACGCAGTATTTT
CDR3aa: CASSLNTAASTDTQYF

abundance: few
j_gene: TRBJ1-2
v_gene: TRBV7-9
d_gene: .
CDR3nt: TGTGCCAGCGGGTGGGGCAGCACCGACCCAAACTATGGCTACACCTTC
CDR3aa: CASGWGSTDPNYGYTF

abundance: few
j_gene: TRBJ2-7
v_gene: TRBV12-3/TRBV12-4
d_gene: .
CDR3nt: TGTGCCAGCAGTTTGGTTAGCCGGATATACGAGCAGTACTTC
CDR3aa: CASSLVSRIYEQYF

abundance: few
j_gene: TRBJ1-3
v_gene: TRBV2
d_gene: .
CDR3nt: TGTGCCAGCAGTGAAGACGCCTGGGGAAACACCATATATTTT
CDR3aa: CASSEDAWGNTIYF

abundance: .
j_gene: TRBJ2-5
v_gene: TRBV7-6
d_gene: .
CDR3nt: TGTGCCAGCAGCATGACGGGGGGCTACCAAGAGACCCAGTACTTC
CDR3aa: CASSMTGGYQETQYF

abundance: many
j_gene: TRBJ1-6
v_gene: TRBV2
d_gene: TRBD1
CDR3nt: TGTGCCAGCACGGTCGCCGGACAGGGTTATTCACCCCTCCACTTT
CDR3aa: CASTVAGQGYSPLHF

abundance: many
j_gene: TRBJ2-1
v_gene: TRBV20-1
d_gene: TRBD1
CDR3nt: TGCAGTGCTAGAATTACAGGGGATGAGCAGTTCTTC
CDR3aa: CSARITGDEQFF

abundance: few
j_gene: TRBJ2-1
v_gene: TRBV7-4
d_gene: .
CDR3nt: TGTGCCAGCAGCCTGCCCGCTGGTTACAATGAGCAGTTCTTC
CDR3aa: CASSLPAGYNEQFF

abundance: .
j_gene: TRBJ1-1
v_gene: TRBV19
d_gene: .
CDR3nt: TGTGCCAGTGGATGGACAGCGAACACTGAAGCTTTCTTT
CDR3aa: CASGWTANTEAFF

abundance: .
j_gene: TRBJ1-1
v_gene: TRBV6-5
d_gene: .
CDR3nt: TGTGCCAGCAGTTACGAGGGGGGATTTATTCGGACTGAAGCTTTCTTT
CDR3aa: CASSYEGGFIRTEAFF

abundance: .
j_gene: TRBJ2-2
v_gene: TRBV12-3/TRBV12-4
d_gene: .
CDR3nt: TGTGCCAGTTGGGTGGGCGCCGGGGAGCTGTTTTTT
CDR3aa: CASWVGAGELFF

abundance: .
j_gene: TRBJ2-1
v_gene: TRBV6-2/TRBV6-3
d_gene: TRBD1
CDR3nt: TGTGCCAGCAGGCGACAGGGGTCGTATGAGCAGTTCTTC
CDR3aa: CASRRQGSYEQFF

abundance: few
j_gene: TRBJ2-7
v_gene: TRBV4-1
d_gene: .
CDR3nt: TGCGCCAGCAGCCAACGTGAGTCCTACGAGCAGTACTTC
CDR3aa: CASSQRESYEQYF

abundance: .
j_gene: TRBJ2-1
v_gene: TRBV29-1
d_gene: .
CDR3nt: TGCAGCGCAGACAATGAGCAGTTCTTC
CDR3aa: CSADNEQFF

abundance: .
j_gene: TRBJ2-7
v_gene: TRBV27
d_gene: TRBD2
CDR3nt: TGTGCCAGCAGCCGGTCCGGGGGGTCGGCCTACGAGCAGTACTTC
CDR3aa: CASSRSGGSAYEQYF

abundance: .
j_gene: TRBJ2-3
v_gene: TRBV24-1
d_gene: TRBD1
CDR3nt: TGTGCCACCAGTGATCCGTACATCGGGACAGGGCTTGAGGATCCCCCGGGGGATACGCAGTATTTT
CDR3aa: CATSDPYIGTGLEDPPGDTQYF

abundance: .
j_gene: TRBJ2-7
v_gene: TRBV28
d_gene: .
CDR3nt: TGTGCCAGCACCCTAGAACAGGGAAACGAGCAGTACTTC
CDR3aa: CASTLEQGNEQYF

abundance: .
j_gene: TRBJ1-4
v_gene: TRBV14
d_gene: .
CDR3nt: TGTGCCAGCAGCCTCCAGGGGACTGAAAAACTGTTTTTT
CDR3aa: CASSLQGTEKLFF